One and the same sample provided the 23 T cell receptor delta chains below, sequenced in a study of gamma-delta T cells after stem cell transplantation. TCRdb redid clone calling on the RT-PCR reads using CATT. The data hold 5,500 to 7,000 delta-chain clones, with nearly 25% observed a single time. Sequenced material: gamma-delta T cells. These receptors originate from a human donor. It is not recorded whose cells these are; they may come from a transplant donor.

The chain has TRDV2 and TRDJ3, with TRDD3 matching over 8 bases. CDR1 and CDR2 (germline): GEAIGNYY, EKD. V shed 0 bases, J shed 0 bases, and the junction held 9 bases outside the gene matches. The length of the CDR3 is 20 residues. The CDR3 bases are TGTGCCTGTGACACCGAACTGGGGGCCCGACGCTCCTGGGACACCCGACAGATGTTTTTC. Amino acid sequence: CACDTELGARRSWDTRQMFF.

By frequency in the sample, this clone is medium-sized (0.01 to 0.1%). The rearrangement links TRDV2 to TRDJ3, with 7 bases lining up with TRDD3. Trimming took 0 bases from V and 0 from J; bases not matched to a gene: 7. The length of the CDR3 is 19 residues. The germline CDR1 and CDR2 sequences are GEAIGNYY and EKD. CDR3 nucleotides: TGTGCCTGTGACACCGTGGGGGACTCTAGCTCCTGGGACACCCGACAGATGTTTTTC. Translating gives CACDTVGDSSSWDTRQMFF.

This clone is classed as medium-sized (0.01 to 0.1%). Distinct nucleotide sequences in the sample also encode this CDR3. This rearrangement joins TRDV2 to TRDJ3; the D gene is possibly TRDD3 (6 bases). Trimming took off 1 base at V and 0 bases at J, with 12 bases between the two ends. CDR1 is GEAIGNYY and CDR2 is EKD in the germline V gene. This CDR3 is built from 18 residues. The CDR3 sequence is CACDTGYRSSWDTRQMFF. CDR3 sequence (DNA): TGTGCCTGTGACACGGGATATAGGAGCTCCTGGGACACCCGACAGATGTTTTTC.

This clone was detected only a few times. This chain joins TRDV2 and TRDJ1; 8 nucleotides line up with TRDD3. J gave up 0 bases and V 4 bases, and 12 bases lay outside the gene matches. Germline values: CDR1 GEAIGNYY, CDR2 EKD. The CDR3 sequence is 17 residues long. The CDR3 reads CACDPVTGGLYTDKLIF. The CDR3 DNA sequence: TGTGCCTGTGATCCCGTTACTGGGGGTTTGTACACCGATAAACTCATCTTT.

With respect to this clone: This may be a read error, as it is one base from a much larger clone. The chain uses TRDV2 and TRDJ3, with 9 nucleotides matching TRDD2. Germline V gene data show CDR1 as GEAIGNYY and CDR2 as EKD. Germline trimming cut 1 base from V and 3 bases from J; bases unmatched to any gene: 18. This CDR3 region has 22 residues. CDR3 nucleotide sequence: TGTGCCTGTGACACGGGGCCTTCCTACGCTCACACCAGAGACTGGGACACCCGACAGATGTTTTTC. It translates to CACDTGPSYAHTRDWDTRQMFF.

This clone is medium-sized in the sample. The chain joins TRDV2 to TRDJ1; D possibly corresponds to TRDD2 (6 bases). Germline assignment: CDR1 GEAIGNYY and CDR2 EKD. V shed 1 base and J shed 5 bases, with 19 bases lying between them. CDR3 length: 16 residues. The CDR3 protein is CACDTLLLVGKDKLIF. In DNA form, the CDR3 reads TGTGCCTGTGACACTCTCCTACTGGTGGGGAAGGATAAACTCATCTTT.

This clone was seen a few times. The chain links TRDV1 to TRDJ1; a possible D gene is TRDD3 (10 bases). The CDR3 has 23 residues. With 5 bases removed from V and 0 bases from J, the gap between germline ends came to 37 bases. Germline CDR1 reads TSWWSYY; CDR2 reads QGS. CDR3 nucleotide sequence: TGTGCTCTTGGGTCCCGGCCTTCCTACCGTACTGGGGGATCGGGGAAGTACACCGATAAACTCATCTTT. Amino acids: CALGSRPSYRTGGSGKYTDKLIF.

To note about this clone: A much larger clone lies one base from this, so it may be a read error. The V and J genes are TRDV2 and TRDJ1, with 11 bases lining up with TRDD3. CDR3 length: 26 amino acids. CDR1 and CDR2 (germline): GEAIGNYY, EKD. The CDR3 sequence is CACDTVSLLGDSKGGPEAPPGDRLIF. In nucleotides, the CDR3 is TGTGCCTGTGACACCGTTTCGTTACTGGGGGATAGCAAGGGGGGCCCCGAGGCACCACCCGGCGATAGACTCATCTTT.

The chain joins TRDV2 to TRDJ1; no reliable D call. The V and J ends lost 3 bases and 7 bases respectively, with 20 bases between them. Germline assignment: CDR1 GEAIGNYY and CDR2 EKD. CDR3 size: 15 residues. CDR3 nucleotide sequence: TGTGCCTGTGACCATTCTACCCCCAGGTATGGTAAACTCATCTTT. Protein product: CACDHSTPRYGKLIF.

This clone has only a few counts. The chain couples TRDV2 to TRDJ1; a weak D match, TRDD3 (6 bases). The V and J ends lost 4 bases and 0 bases respectively, with 14 bases between them. The germline V gene has CDR1 GEAIGNYY and CDR2 EKD. The CDR3 runs 15 residues. The CDR3 bases are TGTGCCTGTGAGAACCTGGGGCCTCACACCGATAAACTCATCTTT. Translation: CACENLGPHTDKLIF.

This clone is large within its sample. Other DNA variants within this sample encode the same CDR3. The chain couples TRDV2 to TRDJ3, with TRDD3 as a possible D gene (6 bases). V lost 3 bases to trimming and J lost 0 bases, with 14 bases between them. The CDR3 spans 18 residues. Germline V CDR1 and CDR2: GEAIGNYY, EKD. CDR3 region: CACDAPGGISWDTRQMFF. The CDR3 DNA follows: TGTGCCTGTGACGCGCCGGGGGGAATCTCCTGGGACACCCGACAGATGTTTTTC.

As regards this clone: With a far larger clone one base away, a read error is the likely cause. The chain couples TRDV2 to TRDJ1; D unresolved. V gave up 3 bases and J gave up 4 bases, with 35 bases separating them. Germline assignment: CDR1 GEAIGNYY and CDR2 EKD. The CDR3 sequence is 21 residues long. The CDR3 DNA reads as TGTGCCTGTGACTCCGCCCGCAATGCTCCCTCTCGTTCCCCGAGGGGCGATAAACTCATCTTT. Amino acid sequence: CACDSARNAPSRSPRGDKLIF.

With regard to this clone: This may stem from a read error, because a much larger clone lies one nucleotide away. In the same sample, other DNA sequences code for this CDR3. The rearrangement joins TRDV2 to TRDJ1; 13 nucleotides agree with TRDD3. Germline CDR1 and CDR2: GEAIGNYY and EKD. Trimming cost V 3 bases and J 1 base; bases outside gene matches: 22. The CDR3 covers 22 residues. This chain's CDR3 is CACDPLSLEMPLGDTFTDKLIF. CDR3 in DNA: TGTGCCTGTGACCCACTATCCTTGGAGATGCCACTGGGGGATACGTTCACCGATAAACTCATCTTT.

The chain couples TRDV2 to TRDJ1, with 7 bases matching TRDD3. J lost 0 bases, V lost 0 bases, and 21 bases had no gene match. CDR3 length equals 21 residues. The germline V gene has CDR1 GEAIGNYY and CDR2 EKD. CDR3: CACDTAGLGAEPLKYTDKLIF. For the CDR3, the DNA is TGTGCCTGTGACACCGCGGGGCTGGGGGCCGAACCCCTAAAGTACACCGATAAACTCATCTTT.

This clone was counted a few times. The rearrangement links TRDV2 to TRDJ1, with 7 bases that match TRDD3. This CDR3 has 19 amino acids. J lost 0 bases, V lost 1 base, and 16 bases had no gene match. CDR1 is GEAIGNYY, CDR2 EKD, per germline. The DNA for the CDR3 is TGTGCCTGTGACACGGTCTCCAAGCTGGGGGGCCTCTACACCGATAAACTCATCTTT. Translation: CACDTVSKLGGLYTDKLIF.

In this sample, this clone turned up a few times. The chain's CDR3 is CACDTWGESTDKLIF. The CDR3 DNA follows: TGTGCCTGTGACACGTGGGGAGAGTCCACCGATAAACTCATCTTT. V and J are TRDV2 and TRDJ1; D perhaps matches TRDD3 (5 bases). Germline V gene data show CDR1 as GEAIGNYY and CDR2 as EKD. V dropped 1 base and J dropped 1 base, with 12 bases sitting between them. The CDR3 contains 15 residues.

About this clone: A clone one base away is much larger, so this may be a read error. The gene calls are TRDV2 and TRDJ1; D remains ambiguous. There are 13 residues in the CDR3. Germline CDR1 is GEAIGNYY and CDR2 is EKD. The CDR3: CAGDPISADKLIF. DNA of the CDR3: TGTGCCGGTGACCCGATTAGCGCCGATAAACTCATCTTT.

This clone was recorded a few times. This is likely an artifact of a read error, given a far larger clone one base away. The chain recombines TRDV2 with TRDJ3; D remains unclear. Per the germline V gene, CDR1 is GEAIGNYY and CDR2 is EKD. V shed 3 bases and J shed 0 bases, with 14 bases lying between them. This CDR3 contains 18 residues. The CDR3 region is CACDAVGESSWDTRQMFF. The CDR3 DNA reads TGTGCCTGTGACGCCGTGGGAGAGAGCTCCTGGGACACCCGACAGATGTTTTTC.

The chain has TRDV2 and TRDJ1; 10 bases line up with TRDD3. The CDR3 sequence is 17 residues long. Losses at the gene ends were 3 bases for V and 0 bases for J; bases not matched to a gene: 9. Germline lookup yields CDR1 GEAIGNYY and CDR2 EKD. CDR3 residues: CACDFLLGDLHTDKLIF. In DNA form, the CDR3 reads TGTGCCTGTGACTTCTTACTGGGGGATTTACACACCGATAAACTCATCTTT.

This clone is a singleton in its sample. A much larger clone differs from this one at a single base, so this may be a read error. The chain uses TRDV2 and TRDJ3, with 9 positions matching TRDD3. The CDR3 runs to 21 residues. Germline V CDR1 and CDR2: GEAIGNYY, EKD. V shed 0 bases, J shed 1 base, and the junction held 12 bases outside the gene matches. This chain's CDR3 is CACDTARGYALGSWDTRQMFF. CDR3 DNA: TGTGCCTGTGACACCGCTAGGGGATACGCGTTGGGTTCCTGGGACACCCGACAGATGTTTTTC.

The J gene is TRDJ1, the V gene TRDV2; 7 bases line up with TRDD3. After removal of 3 bases from V and 1 base from J, the junction contained 16 bases not matched to a gene. Germline V gives CDR1 GEAIGNYY, CDR2 EKD. The CDR3 extends over 18 amino acids. The CDR3 sequence: CACDSVLGIPHGTDKLIF. CDR3 sequence (DNA): TGTGCCTGTGACTCTGTACTGGGGATTCCGCACGGCACCGATAAACTCATCTTT.

On this clone: Only one base separates this from a far larger clonotype, so it likely reflects a read error. This sequence joins TRDV2 and TRDJ1; 13 bases map to TRDD3. CDR1 GEAIGNYY and CDR2 EKD come from the germline V gene. The junction had 22 bases not matched to a gene; V was cut back by 2 bases and J by 2 bases. This CDR3 comprises 22 residues. CDR3 sequence: CACDIQYWGIRGDQVRTDKLIF. CDR3 nucleotide sequence: TGTGCCTGTGACATCCAGTACTGGGGGATACGGGGTGACCAAGTCAGAACCGATAAACTCATCTTT.

The rearrangement links TRDV2 to TRDJ1; 11 bases fit TRDD3. Germline V CDR1 and CDR2: GEAIGNYY, EKD. J lost 3 bases, V lost 1 base, and 12 bases had no gene match. This CDR3 spans 18 amino acids. CDR3 bases: TGTGCCTGTGACACACTTTGGGGGATACGCTGGGGCGCCGATAAACTCATCTTT. Protein: CACDTLWGIRWGADKLIF.